The 3 T cell receptor beta chains presented below share a single source sample, sequenced in a study of control samples from healthy donors and cancer patients. Profiled with immunoSEQ multiplex PCR; TCRdb holds only in-frame clones, not every one. The sample has 100,000 to 150,000 clones; approximately 91% are singletons. Sequencing input: blood. The receptors originated from a man aged 50-60 years in good health.

This clone was picked up a small number of times. In DNA, the CDR3 is TGTGCCAGCAGTCCCCCTTCCCAGGGGGCCTACGAGCAGTACTTC. As protein: CASSPPSQGAYEQYF. The rearrangement joins TRBV28 to TRBJ2-7, with 7 bases lining up with TRBD1. V gave up 5 bases and J gave up 2 bases; unmatched junction bases: 9. CDR3 length equals 15 residues. Looked up from germline, CDR1 is MDHEN and CDR2 is SYDVKM.

This chain uses TRBV7-6 with TRBJ1-1; D remains unclear. The CDR3 runs to 15 residues. Germline V gives CDR1 SGHVS, CDR2 FNYEAQ. Deletions cut 5 bases from V and 1 base from J, with 14 bases between. The CDR3 here is CASSPWEGGNTEAFF. CDR3 DNA: TGTGCCAGCAGCCCTTGGGAGGGCGGGAACACTGAAGCTTTCTTT.

The genes are TRBV9 and TRBJ2-3; D remains unclear. Per germline, CDR1 SGDLS and CDR2 YYNGEE. Trimming took 4 bases from V and 3 from J, leaving 9 bases between them. CDR3 size: 13 residues. The CDR3 DNA sequence: TGTGCCAGCAGCCCCCCACAAACAGATACGCAGTATTTT. Protein: CASSPPQTDTQYF.